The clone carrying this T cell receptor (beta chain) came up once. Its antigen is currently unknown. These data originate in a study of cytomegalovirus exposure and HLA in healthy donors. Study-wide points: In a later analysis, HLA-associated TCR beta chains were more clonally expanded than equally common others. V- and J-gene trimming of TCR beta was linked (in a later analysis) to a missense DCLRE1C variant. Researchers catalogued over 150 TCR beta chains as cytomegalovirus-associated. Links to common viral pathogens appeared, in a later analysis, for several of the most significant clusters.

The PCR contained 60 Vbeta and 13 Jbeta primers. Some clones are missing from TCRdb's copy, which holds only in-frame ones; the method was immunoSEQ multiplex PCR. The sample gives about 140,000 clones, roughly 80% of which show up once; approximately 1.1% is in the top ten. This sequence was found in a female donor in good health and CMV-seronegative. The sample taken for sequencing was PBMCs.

In DNA, the CDR3 is TGTGCCAGCAACCTTGCCCTAACGGGGAACTACGAGCAGTACTTC. Protein: CASNLALTGNYEQYF. The J gene is TRBJ2-7, the V gene TRBV6-1; tentatively, D is TRBD2 (5 bases). Germline lookup yields CDR1 MNHNS and CDR2 SASEGT. The length of the CDR3 is 15 residues. V dropped 7 bases and J dropped 3 bases, with 19 bases sitting between them.